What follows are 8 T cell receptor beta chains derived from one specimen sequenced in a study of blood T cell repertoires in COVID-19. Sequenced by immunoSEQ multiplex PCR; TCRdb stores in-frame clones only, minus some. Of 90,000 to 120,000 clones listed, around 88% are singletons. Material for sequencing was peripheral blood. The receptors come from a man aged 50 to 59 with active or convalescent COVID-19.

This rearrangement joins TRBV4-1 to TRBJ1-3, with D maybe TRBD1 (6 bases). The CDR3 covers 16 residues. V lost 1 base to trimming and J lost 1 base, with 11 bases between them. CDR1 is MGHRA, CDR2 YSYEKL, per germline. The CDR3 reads CASSQVQGISGNTIYF. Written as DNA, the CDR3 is TGCGCCAGCAGCCAAGTGCAGGGGATTTCTGGAAACACCATATATTTT.

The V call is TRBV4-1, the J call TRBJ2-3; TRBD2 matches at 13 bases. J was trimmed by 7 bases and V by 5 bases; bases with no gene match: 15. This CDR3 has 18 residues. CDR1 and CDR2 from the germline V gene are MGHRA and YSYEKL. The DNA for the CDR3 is TGCGCCAGCAGCGAAGCTCCACCCGGGACTAGCGGGACGTATACGCAGTATTTT. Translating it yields CASSEAPPGTSGTYTQYF.

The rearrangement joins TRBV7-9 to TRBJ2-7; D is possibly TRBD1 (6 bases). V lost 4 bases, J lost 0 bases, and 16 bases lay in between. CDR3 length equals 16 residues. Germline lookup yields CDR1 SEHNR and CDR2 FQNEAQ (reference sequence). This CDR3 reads CASSSKSGVHSYEQYF. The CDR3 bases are TGTGCCAGCAGCTCTAAGTCAGGGGTCCACTCCTACGAGCAGTACTTC.

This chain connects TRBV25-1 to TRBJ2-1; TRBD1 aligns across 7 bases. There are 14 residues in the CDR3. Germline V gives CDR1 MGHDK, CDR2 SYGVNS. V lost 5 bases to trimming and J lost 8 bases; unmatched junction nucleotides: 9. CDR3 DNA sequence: TGTGCCAGCAGTAGGTTAGACAGGGCCCATGAGCAGTTCTTC. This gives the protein CASSRLDRAHEQFF.

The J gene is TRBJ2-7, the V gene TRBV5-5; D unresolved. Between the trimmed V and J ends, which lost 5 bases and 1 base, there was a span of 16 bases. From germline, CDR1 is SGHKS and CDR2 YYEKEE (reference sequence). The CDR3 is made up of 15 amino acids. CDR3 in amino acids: CASSTTPVASYEQYF. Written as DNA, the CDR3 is TGTGCCAGCAGTACGACACCGGTGGCTTCCTACGAGCAGTACTTC.

Here the CDR3 DNA reads TGCGCCAGCAGCTTGGGTGGGCGTCAAGATACGCAGTATTTT. Amino acid sequence: CASSLGGRQDTQYF. The V gene is TRBV5-1, the J gene TRBJ2-3; the D is unclear. The CDR3 consists of 14 residues. Trimming took 0 bases from V and 5 from J, leaving 10 bases between them. Looked up from germline, CDR1 is SGHRS and CDR2 is YFSETQ.

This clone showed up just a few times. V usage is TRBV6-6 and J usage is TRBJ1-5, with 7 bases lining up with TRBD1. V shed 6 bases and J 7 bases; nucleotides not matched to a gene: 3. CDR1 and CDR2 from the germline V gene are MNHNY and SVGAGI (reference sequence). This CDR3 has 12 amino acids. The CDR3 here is CASRGGGQPQHF. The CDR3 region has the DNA TGTGCCAGCAGAGGGGGCGGGCAGCCCCAGCATTTT.

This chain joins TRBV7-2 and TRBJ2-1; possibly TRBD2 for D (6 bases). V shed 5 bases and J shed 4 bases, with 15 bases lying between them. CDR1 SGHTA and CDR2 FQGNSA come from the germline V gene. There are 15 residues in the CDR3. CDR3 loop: CASSPNPSVYNEQFF. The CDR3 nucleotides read TGTGCCAGCAGCCCCAACCCTAGCGTATACAATGAGCAGTTCTTC.